The present T cell receptor beta chain was sequenced within a study of PD-1 blockade in classical Hodgkin lymphoma. Regarding the study as a whole: Patients newly diagnosed and complete responders had comparable baseline diversity. Whereas CD4+ TCR diversity had risen significantly by C4D1, CD8+ TCR diversity had not.

Clones were sequenced by immunoSEQ multiplex PCR, and TCRdb holds only the in-frame ones, with some missing. The sample lists 20,000 to 25,000 clones, under 75% occurring once. The germline CDR1 and CDR2 sequences are SGHDT and YYEEEE. V lost 5 bases to trimming and J lost 0 bases, with 14 bases between them. The CDR3 is 15 amino acids. The time point: cycle 4 day 1 (C4D1), after 6 weeks of nivolumab. Relapse after autologous stem cell transplantation occurred in every patient, and brentuximab vedotin exposure varied. The best responses consisted of complete response, partial response or progressive disease. Worth noting for this clone: Its specificity is not known. This same CDR3 is encoded by further DNA sequences in the sample.

This receptor was identified in a human donor with classical Hodgkin lymphoma. The chain couples TRBV5-6 to TRBJ1-1; the D gene is possibly TRBD1 (5 bases). The source material was peripheral blood mononuclear cells (PBMCs), sampled before the fourth cycle of nivolumab. The CDR3, as DNA: TGTGCCAGCAGTCTAGGGACGGCCATGAACACTGAAGCTTTCTTT. It specifies CASSLGTAMNTEAFF.